One and the same sample provided the 8 T cell receptor beta chains below, sequenced in a study of T cells after yellow fever vaccination. In TCRdb, the 5' RACE reads were re-called with MiXCR into one record per CDR3 protein. Of a few hundred thousand distinct CDR3 sequences listed, around 7.3% are singletons. The starting material was PBMCs, obtained roughly 47 days after the first yellow fever vaccination. These receptor sequences come from a young man who received the YFV17D yellow fever vaccine.

CDR3 in DNA: TGTGCCAGCAGCACCTTAGCGGGGGGCGGGTATGAGCAGTTCTTC. This sequence encodes CASSTLAGGGYEQFF. The chain combines TRBV5-4 with TRBJ2-1; 10 bases agree with TRBD2. The germline V gene encodes CDR1 SGHNT and CDR2 YYREEE (reference sequence). J gave up 8 bases and V 4 bases, and 9 bases lay outside the gene matches. The CDR3 is made up of 15 amino acids.

This chain connects TRBV7-6 to TRBJ1-5; 7 bases agree with TRBD1. CDR1 is SGHVS, CDR2 FNYEAQ, per germline. The CDR3 sequence is 15 residues long. With V trimmed by 4 bases and J by 5 bases, 8 bases remained unmatched. This CDR3 is CASSSSVTGDQPQHF. CDR3 DNA sequence: TGTGCCAGCAGCTCATCAGTTACAGGGGATCAGCCCCAGCATTTT.

The chain carries TRBV28 and TRBJ1-4, with D perhaps matching TRBD1 (5 bases). From germline, CDR1 is MDHEN and CDR2 SYDVKM. V gave up 3 bases and J gave up 4 bases, with 9 bases separating them. CDR3 length equals 14 residues. CDR3 nucleotide sequence: TGTGCCAGCAGTTTTGGTGGGGGTAATGAAAAACTGTTTTTT. It yields the protein CASSFGGGNEKLFF.

This clonotype was seen a few times. This chain links TRBV4-1 with TRBJ2-1, with D unresolved. Deletions cut 1 base from V and 3 bases from J, with 10 bases between. This CDR3 spans 15 amino acids. The germline gives CDR1 MGHRA, CDR2 YSYEKL. Written as DNA, the CDR3 is TGCGCCAGCAGCCAAGCAGGCGGAGTCTACAATGAGCAGTTCTTC. This translates into CASSQAGGVYNEQFF.

The rearrangement uses TRBV5-1 and TRBJ2-1; TRBD2 matches at 9 bases. V lost 4 bases, J lost 7 bases, and 9 bases stayed unmatched. The CDR3 loop spans 15 amino acids. Germline V gives CDR1 SGHRS, CDR2 YFSETQ. CDR3 nucleotides: TGCGCCAGCAGCCTGGGGGGCAGCGGGGGGAATGAGCAGTTCTTC. Translated, it gives CASSLGGSGGNEQFF.

The V gene is TRBV13, the J gene TRBJ2-7; 10 nucleotides match TRBD1. J gave up 5 bases and V 5 bases, and 12 bases lay outside the gene matches. The CDR3 spans 16 residues. Germline V lookup: CDR1 PRHDT, CDR2 FYEKMQ (reference sequence). The CDR3 coding sequence is TGTGCCAGCAGCACTATCGCGGGGACAGGGGTGAACGAGCAGTACTTC. It yields the protein CASSTIAGTGVNEQYF. Full variable domain (outside the CDR3, taken from reference TRBV13 and TRBJ2-7): AAGVIQSPRHLIKEKRETATLKCYPIPRHDTVYWYQQGPGQDPQFLISFYEKMQSDKGSIPDRFSAQQFSDYHSELNMSSLELGDSALYFCASSTIAGTGVNEQYFGPGTRLTVT.

This clonotype was counted at least ten times. The V gene is TRBV5-1, the J gene TRBJ2-1; 7 bases fit TRBD1. J was trimmed by 4 bases and V by 4 bases; bases with no gene match: 5. CDR3 length: 14 residues. CDR1 SGHRS and CDR2 YFSETQ come from the germline V gene. The DNA for the CDR3 is TGCGCCAGCAGCCTCGGACAGGTTTACAATGAGCAGTTCTTC. Its protein is CASSLGQVYNEQFF.

This clonotype was seen a few times. The chain joins TRBV5-1 to TRBJ2-3; TRBD1 matches at 7 bases. The CDR3 sequence is 15 residues long. Germline values: CDR1 SGHRS, CDR2 YFSETQ. V dropped 3 bases and J dropped 2; count of bases not matched to a gene: 6. Here the CDR3 reads CASSYSTGTTDTQYF. CDR3 in DNA: TGCGCCAGCAGCTATTCGACAGGGACCACAGATACGCAGTATTTT.